A single sample gave rise to the 31 T cell receptor beta chains below, sequenced in a study of CD8+ T cells in alopecia areata. The authors extracted RNA and reverse transcribed it into cDNA as the sequencing template. Only in-frame clones appear in the TCRdb table, and some are missing; sequencing was by immunoSEQ multiplex PCR. The sample records roughly 110,000 clones, 45% to 65% being singletons. Specified treatment: oral pan-JAK inhibitor, 5-10 mg twice daily. The specimen comprised CD4+ T cells sorted from blood, sampled at week 24, from a patient treated with tofacitinib. These receptors were collected from a human donor with alopecia areata.

The rearrangement links TRBV27 to TRBJ1-6; 7 bases match TRBD1. Germline CDR1 is MNHEY and CDR2 is SMNVEV (reference sequence). The V and J ends lost 2 bases and 8 bases, in that order; junction bases with no gene match: 3. The CDR3 loop spans 14 amino acids. The CDR3 protein is CASSLPGGDSPLHF. The CDR3 region has the DNA TGTGCCAGCAGTTTACCAGGGGGGGATTCACCCCTCCACTTT.

The rearrangement uses TRBV30 and TRBJ1-1; D unclear. Germline V gives CDR1 GTSNPN, CDR2 SVGIG (reference sequence). The CDR3 contains 15 residues. The germline V and J ends were trimmed by 4 bases and 0 bases, with 15 bases remaining between them. CDR3 region: CAWTPVIQLNTEAFF. The CDR3 DNA reads as TGTGCCTGGACTCCCGTCATACAGCTGAACACTGAAGCTTTCTTT.

The gene calls are TRBV6-5 and TRBJ2-1; perhaps D is TRBD1 or TRBD2 (5 bases each). This CDR3 contains 13 residues. V gave up 5 bases and J gave up 10 bases, with 15 bases separating them. The germline CDR1 and CDR2 sequences are MNHEY and SVGAGI. The CDR3 region is CASSLHGAREQFF. CDR3 nucleotides: TGTGCCAGCAGTCTTCACGGGGCGCGAGAGCAGTTCTTC.

There are a few counts of this clone. V gene TRBV11-3 combines with J gene TRBJ1-6, with a tentative D call TRBD1 (5 bases). CDR1 and CDR2 (germline): SGHNT, YENEEA. The CDR3 totals 14 residues. Trimming cost V 5 bases and J 10 bases, with 15 bases left between them. The CDR3 DNA reads as TGTGCCAGCAGCATCGAGGGGTTACGGTCACCCCTCCACTTT. Its translation is CASSIEGLRSPLHF.

The chain links TRBV6-5 to TRBJ1-2, with D possibly being TRBD1 (5 bases). Trimming pared 10 bases from V and 2 bases from J, leaving 14 bases between. The CDR3 is 13 amino acids. CDR1 is MNHEY and CDR2 is SVGAGI in the germline V gene. CDR3 sequence: CAIREGRNYGYTF. CDR3 coding DNA: TGTGCCATCAGGGAGGGGAGGAACTATGGCTACACCTTC.

This clone was seen once. Here the CDR3 reads CAWSGPQETQYF. For the CDR3, the DNA is TGTGCCTGGAGTGGTCCACAAGAGACCCAGTACTTC. The chain uses TRBV30 and TRBJ2-5; D uncertain. The CDR3 is 12 residues long. V was trimmed by 1 base and J by 2 bases, leaving 5 bases between them. The germline CDR1 and CDR2 sequences are GTSNPN and SVGIG (reference sequence).

V is TRBV5-6 and J is TRBJ2-7; the D call may be TRBD1 or TRBD2 (6 bases each). V lost 4 bases and J lost 6, with 14 bases in between. The CDR3 consists of 13 residues. Germline CDR1 is SGHDT and CDR2 is YYEEEE. Here the CDR3 reads CASSRGGGGEQYF. The CDR3 nucleotides are TGTGCCAGCAGCCGCGGCGGAGGGGGCGAGCAGTACTTC.

DNA of the CDR3: TGTGCCAGCAAAGGGGGCCACAATGAGCAGTTCTTC. Translation gives CASKGGHNEQFF. The genes are TRBV6-5 and TRBJ2-1, with 7 bases lining up with TRBD1. V lost 7 bases to trimming and J lost 5 bases; unmatched junction nucleotides: 2. Germline CDR1 reads MNHEY; CDR2 reads SVGAGI. The CDR3 has 12 residues.

CDR3 sequence: CAWSVGAYTEAFF. CDR3 coding DNA: TGTGCCTGGAGTGTTGGGGCGTACACTGAAGCTTTCTTT. The chain joins TRBV30 to TRBJ1-1; TRBD1 might be the D (5 bases). Looked up from germline, CDR1 is GTSNPN and CDR2 is SVGIG (reference sequence). CDR3 length: 13 residues. With 0 bases removed from V and 3 bases from J, the gap between germline ends came to 8 bases.

This clone turned up a few times. CDR3 coding DNA: TGTGCCAGCAGTGAAGCGCTTCAGGGGGATCAGCCCCAGCATTTT. It specifies CASSEALQGDQPQHF. V is TRBV2 and J is TRBJ1-5; TRBD1 matches 7 bases. The CDR3 has 15 residues. Germline loops: CDR1 SNHLY, CDR2 FYNNEI. The V gene end was trimmed by 0 bases and the J gene end by 5 bases; junction bases not matched to a gene: 4.

This clone was detected only a few times. This chain joins TRBV30 and TRBJ1-5; possible D gene TRBD1, 5 bases. Between the trimmed V and J ends, which lost 2 bases and 2 bases, there was a span of 13 bases. Per germline, CDR1 GTSNPN and CDR2 SVGIG (reference sequence). This CDR3 has 15 amino acids. Here the CDR3 DNA reads TGTGCCTGGAGTCGGGGGTCTTCTGGCAATCAGCCCCAGCATTTT. It codes for CAWSRGSSGNQPQHF.

The V call is TRBV29-1, the J call TRBJ2-1; 14 positions agree with TRBD2. This CDR3 comprises 16 residues. With 8 bases clipped from V and 0 bases from J, the junction kept 6 bases outside the gene matches. Germline lookup yields CDR1 SQVTM and CDR2 ANQGSEA. CDR3 DNA: TGCAGCATGACTAGCGGGGGGGCGGGCTCCTACAATGAGCAGTTCTTC. This encodes CSMTSGGAGSYNEQFF.

V usage is TRBV5-1 and J usage is TRBJ2-3; D not certain. Per germline, CDR1 SGHRS and CDR2 YFSETQ. CDR3 size: 14 residues. The V end was cut by 3 bases, the J end by 5 bases, with 13 bases between. Written as DNA, the CDR3 is TGCGCCAGCAGCTCCCGGGTGACTGAAGATACGCAGTATTTT. Its protein product is CASSSRVTEDTQYF.

This clone was seen a handful of times. The rearrangement joins TRBV29-1 to TRBJ2-1, with 9 bases matching TRBD1. Germline assignment: CDR1 SQVTM and CDR2 ANQGSEA. The V and J ends lost 7 bases and 4 bases, in that order; junction bases with no gene match: 8. The CDR3 is 14 residues long. The CDR3 DNA follows: TGCAGCGGATCCGGGACAGGGTCATACAATGAGCAGTTCTTC. Its translation: CSGSGTGSYNEQFF.

The chain links TRBV4-3 to TRBJ2-7; D gene ambiguous. The CDR3 loop spans 15 amino acids. The germline V gene has CDR1 LGHNA and CDR2 YSLEER. V was pared by 0 bases and J by 0 bases, with 9 bases between. The CDR3 sequence: CASSQEMVSSYEQYF. CDR3 sequence (DNA): TGCGCCAGCAGCCAAGAGATGGTTAGCTCCTACGAGCAGTACTTC.

This chain uses TRBV29-1 with TRBJ2-3; D may be TRBD2 (6 bases). Germline V gene lookup returns CDR1 SQVTM and CDR2 ANQGSEA. Trimming took off 5 bases at V and 14 bases at J, with 14 bases between the two ends. CDR3 length equals 10 residues. CDR3 DNA sequence: TGCAGCGTTCAAGTTGGAGGGTGGTATTTT. The encoded protein is CSVQVGGWYF.

This clone was seen a few times. The chain is built from TRBV30 and TRBJ1-6; no clear D gene. Per germline, CDR1 GTSNPN and CDR2 SVGIG (reference sequence). The CDR3 extends over 12 amino acids. Trimming took 3 bases from V and 3 from J, leaving 3 bases between them. The CDR3 DNA reads TGTGCCTGGAGAGGCTATAATTCACCCCTCCACTTT. This gives the protein CAWRGYNSPLHF.

The chain joins TRBV10-3 to TRBJ1-5, with a tentative D call TRBD1 (6 bases). The V gene's germline CDR1 is ENHRY and CDR2 SYGVKD. Between the trimmed V and J ends, which lost 6 bases and 4 bases, there was a span of 13 bases. This CDR3 region has 14 residues. As DNA, the CDR3 is TGTGCCATCAGAGAGGGGGGAGGAAATCAGCCCCAGCATTTT. Translated, it gives CAIREGGGNQPQHF.

In DNA form, the CDR3 reads TGTGCCAGCAGTGTTTGGGGTAGCGGGGAAGTTCAGTACTTC. Translating gives CASSVWGSGEVQYF. The V call is TRBV2, the J call TRBJ2-4, with 8 bases aligning to TRBD2. Unmatched junction bases numbered 10, after V lost 4 bases and J lost 11 bases. In germline, CDR1 is SNHLY, CDR2 FYNNEI. The CDR3 runs to 14 residues.

The rearrangement joins TRBV7-2 to TRBJ2-1, with unresolved D. The CDR3 loop spans 13 amino acids. The V end lost 1 base, the J end lost 4 bases, and 5 bases lay between the germline ends. Germline values: CDR1 SGHTA, CDR2 FQGNSA. The CDR3 DNA reads as TGTGCCAGCAGCTTAGGACGATACAATGAGCAGTTCTTC. Its translation: CASSLGRYNEQFF.

The genes are TRBV4-1 and TRBJ2-2, with 7 nucleotides matching TRBD1. V was clipped by 2 bases and J by 8 bases; unmatched bases: 14. CDR1 and CDR2 from the germline V gene are MGHRA and YSYEKL. The CDR3 has 17 residues. The CDR3 loop reads CASSQYTGTALIGELFF. The DNA of the CDR3 is TGCGCCAGCAGCCAATATACCGGGACAGCTTTAATAGGGGAGCTGTTTTTT.

The chain recombines TRBV5-4 with TRBJ1-1, with D tentatively TRBD1 (5 bases). The CDR3 has 13 amino acids. The germline V and J ends were trimmed by 6 bases and 1 base, with 10 bases remaining between them. CDR1 SGHNT and CDR2 YYREEE come from the germline V gene (reference sequence). The CDR3 is CASTTQGNTEAFF. The CDR3 nucleotides read TGTGCCAGCACCACCCAGGGGAACACTGAAGCTTTCTTT.

The chain has TRBV25-1 and TRBJ2-3; the match to TRBD2 covers 12 bases. J was trimmed by 11 bases and V by 7 bases; bases with no gene match: 10. This CDR3 has 14 amino acids. Per the germline V gene, CDR1 is MGHDK and CDR2 is SYGVNS. The CDR3 protein is CASTGTSGSFGQYF. DNA for the CDR3: TGTGCCAGCACCGGGACTAGCGGGTCCTTCGGGCAGTATTTT.

This sequence joins TRBV7-9 and TRBJ2-3; D possibly corresponds to TRBD1 (5 bases). Germline CDR1 is SEHNR and CDR2 is FQNEAQ (reference sequence). Trimming left V 1 base short and J 2 bases short, with 22 bases between. The CDR3 is 19 amino acids. Written as DNA, the CDR3 is TGTGCCAGCAGCTTAGGAGTAGTCACCGTGGGGCCGAACACAGATACGCAGTATTTT. This translates into CASSLGVVTVGPNTDTQYF.

This chain uses TRBV7-9 with TRBJ1-5; D remains unclear. The CDR3 is made up of 12 amino acids. V gave up 4 bases and J gave up 4 bases, with 5 bases separating them. CDR1 SEHNR and CDR2 FQNEAQ come from the germline V gene (reference sequence). The CDR3 DNA is TGTGCCAGCAGCTCAATGAATCAGCCCCAGCATTTT. It yields the protein CASSSMNQPQHF.

A few counts support this clone. The chain has TRBV27 and TRBJ2-5, with a weak D call TRBD2 (7 bases). The length of the CDR3 is 14 residues. The germline V gene encodes CDR1 MNHEY and CDR2 SMNVEV (reference sequence). Trimming stripped 5 bases from V and 4 bases from J, with 14 bases between. CDR3 residues: CASSMRGRVETQYF. The CDR3 DNA reads TGTGCCAGCAGTATGCGGGGGCGTGTAGAGACCCAGTACTTC.

The rearrangement joins TRBV19 to TRBJ2-7; possibly TRBD1 for D (5 bases). This CDR3 has 14 amino acids. V lost 6 bases, J lost 1 base, and 13 bases lay in between. The V gene's germline CDR1 is LNHDA and CDR2 SQIVND (reference sequence). CDR3 residues: CASRSQATSYEQYF. In DNA, the CDR3 is TGTGCCAGTAGATCACAGGCGACGTCCTACGAGCAGTACTTC.

This clone appeared once. The rearrangement links TRBV29-1 to TRBJ1-1; D is uncertain. The V end lost 5 bases, the J end lost 4 bases, and 17 bases lay between the germline ends. In germline, CDR1 is SQVTM, CDR2 ANQGSEA. The CDR3 covers 14 residues. The CDR3 bases are TGCAGCGTTCGCTCCCAAACCATGGGCACTGAAGCTTTCTTT. Translating it yields CSVRSQTMGTEAFF. The whole variable domain, remainder taken from reference TRBV29-1 and TRBJ1-1, is SAVISQKPSRDICQRGTSLTIQCQVDSQVTMMFWYRQQPGQSLTLIATANQGSEATYESGFVIDKFPISRPNLTFSTLTVSNMSPEDSSIYLCSVRSQTMGTEAFFGQGTRLTVV.

This chain connects TRBV29-1 to TRBJ1-1; a possible D gene is TRBD1 (5 bases). Germline V gives CDR1 SQVTM, CDR2 ANQGSEA. V dropped 5 bases and J dropped 4 bases, with 14 bases sitting between them. The CDR3 runs 13 residues. The CDR3 DNA reads TGCAGCGTTCAAGTTATGGGACTCACTGAAGCTTTCTTT. This sequence encodes CSVQVMGLTEAFF.

A word on this clone: The sample has other DNA sequences that encode this CDR3 too. CDR3 bases: TGCAGTGCCAGGGGGGGAGATACGCAGTATTTT. Its protein product is CSARGGDTQYF. The V call is TRBV20-1, the J call TRBJ2-3, with D perhaps matching TRBD1 or TRBD2 (7 bases each). Germline V gene sequence: CDR1 DFQATT, CDR2 SNEGSKA (reference sequence). The V and J ends lost 6 bases and 5 bases respectively, with 9 bases between them. This CDR3 is built from 11 residues.

CDR3: CAWSWTGKAEAFF. CDR3 nucleotides: TGTGCCTGGAGTTGGACAGGGAAGGCTGAAGCTTTCTTT. The rearrangement links TRBV30 to TRBJ1-1, with 8 bases fitting TRBD1. Per the germline V gene, CDR1 is GTSNPN and CDR2 is SVGIG (reference sequence). J was trimmed by 6 bases and V by 2 bases; bases with no gene match: 5. This CDR3 is 13 amino acids long.